Each of the 21 T cell receptor beta chains below was sequenced from the same sample in a study of T cell clonality in common variable immunodeficiency. The protocol was immunoSEQ multiplex PCR, while the TCRdb copy is restricted to in-frame clones and leaves out a portion. The sample has about 81,000 clones, none seen only once. The sequenced material came from peripheral blood mononuclear cells. The source of these receptors is a person between 18 and 75 years old in good health.

At least ten counts were recorded for this clone. The DNA read from the CDR3 is TGTGCCAGCAGTATGTGGCAGGCCAATCAGCCC. It translates to CASSMWQANQP. The full CDR3 reads CASSMWQANQPQHF. The chain links TRBV7-2 to TRBJ1-5; D gene ambiguous. With the read ending 3 residues before the CDR3 end, the germline J gene is used to fill in that end. Germline V gives CDR1 SGHTA, CDR2 FQGNSA. V was cut by 6 bases and J by 3 bases, with 12 bases left in between. This CDR3 contains 14 residues.

This clone was recorded many times. From the germline J gene comes the end of the CDR3, since the read stops 3 residues before it. This chain links TRBV10-3 with TRBJ2-7; D gene uncertain. Trimming cost V 2 bases and J 0 bases, with 11 bases left between them. Germline loops: CDR1 ENHRY, CDR2 SYGVKD. The CDR3 extends over 15 amino acids. The sequenced part of the CDR3 DNA is TGTGCCATCAGTGAGGGCAGAAAATCCTCCTACGAG. Encoded protein: CAISEGRKSSYE. The CDR3 in its entirety is CAISEGRKSSYEQYF.

Comments on this clone: The read comes to an end 3 residues before the CDR3 does, leaving the germline J gene to fill in the end. The chain recombines TRBV7-9 with TRBJ2-1; 9 bases match TRBD2. This CDR3 contains 15 residues. Germline loops: CDR1 SEHNR, CDR2 FQNEAQ (reference sequence). The V and J ends lost 5 bases and 2 bases, in that order; junction bases with no gene match: 4. This chain's CDR3 is CASSGTSGPYNEQFF. CDR3 DNA (partial): TGTGCCAGCAGCGGTACTAGCGGGCCCTACAATGAG.

This clone occurred many times. The CDR3 end lies 3 residues beyond the end of the read and is filled in from the germline J gene. The gene calls are TRBV6-2 or TRBV6-3 and TRBJ2-1; 10 bases fit TRBD1. Germline V lookup: CDR1 MNHEY, CDR2 SVGEGT. The CDR3 totals 14 residues. With V trimmed by 10 bases and J by 7 bases, 10 bases remained unmatched. Partial CDR3 DNA: TGTGCCACCTTAGACAGGGGGCGAAATAATGAG. Amino acid sequence: CATLDRGRNNE. The full CDR3 reads CATLDRGRNNEQFF.

This clone has ten or more counts. The missing CDR3 end, 3 residues past where the read stops, is filled in from the germline J gene. This chain links TRBV5-1 with TRBJ2-1; 12 nucleotides align to TRBD2. The CDR3 totals 15 residues. The V segment lost 2 bases and the J segment 5 bases; nucleotides outside the gene matches: 2. The germline CDR1 and CDR2 sequences are SGHRS and YFSETQ. The DNA read from the CDR3 is TGCGCCAGCAGCTTAAGGACTAGCGGGAACAATGAG. It is translated as CASSLRTSGNNE. The full CDR3 protein reads CASSLRTSGNNEQFF.

This clone was detected ten times or more. The CDR3 end falls 3 residues outside the read, so it is completed with the germline J gene. The chain recombines TRBV6-2 or TRBV6-3 with TRBJ2-7, with TRBD2 matching 8 bases. This CDR3 comprises 12 residues. Trimming cost V 8 bases and J 4 bases; bases outside gene matches: 4. Germline values: CDR1 MNHEY, CDR2 SVGEGT. The CDR3 DNA, read in part, is TGTGCCAGCCAAGCGGGAGTTTACGAG. Translation gives CASQAGVYE. The whole CDR3 protein reads CASQAGVYEQYF.

This clone was observed many times. The junction does not match germline at one end; this may be a read error. The read gets to within 3 residues of the CDR3 end, and the germline J gene fills in the rest. The chain recombines TRBV4-2 with TRBJ2-3, with TRBD2 matching 8 bases. The CDR3 runs 16 residues. Germline CDR1 reads LGHNA; CDR2 reads YNFKEQ. The DNA read from the CDR3 is TGCGCCAGCAGCCAAGCACGAGGACTAGCCACAGATACG. The encoded protein is CASSQARGLATDT. The full CDR3 protein is CASSQARGLATDTQYF.

This clone has a count of ten or more. Read data end 3 residues before the CDR3 end; the end is taken from the germline J gene. This chain links TRBV10-1 with TRBJ2-3, with 7 nucleotides matching TRBD2. This CDR3 spans 16 amino acids. Trimming removed 5 bases from V and 2 bases from J; junction bases left unmatched: 10. Germline V gene sequence: CDR1 WNHNN, CDR2 SYGVQD (reference sequence). The sequenced part of the CDR3 DNA is TGCGCCAGCAGTCGAAGACTGGGGACTAACACAGATACG. Translated, it gives CASSRRLGTNTDT. The complete CDR3 reads CASSRRLGTNTDTQYF.

In this sample, this clone turned up many times. From the germline J gene comes the end of the CDR3, since the read stops 3 residues before it. The V and J genes are TRBV19 and TRBJ2-2; 10 nucleotides agree with TRBD2. V gave up 4 bases and J gave up 5 bases; unmatched junction bases: 4. Looked up from germline, CDR1 is LNHDA and CDR2 is SQIVND (reference sequence). This CDR3 has 15 amino acids. CDR3 sequence reads: CASSKLAGMTGELFF. CDR3 DNA, as far as it was read: TGTGCCAGTAGTAAACTAGCGGGGATGACCGGGGAG.

This clone appeared many times. The CDR3 goes on 3 residues after the read ends, and that part is filled in from the germline J gene. The V and J genes are TRBV14 and TRBJ2-1; 8 bases agree with TRBD2. V was clipped by 2 bases and J by 8 bases; unmatched bases: 14. The CDR3 is made up of 17 amino acids. Germline loops: CDR1 SGHDN, CDR2 FVKESK. The CDR3 here is CASSQRTGGPGSDEQFF. CDR3 DNA (partial): TGTGCCAGCAGCCAACGGACGGGAGGGCCAGGGTCTGATGAG.

This clone was seen ten or more times. Read sequence stops 3 residues before the CDR3 end, and the germline J gene provides the missing end. This sequence joins TRBV12-3 or TRBV12-4 and TRBJ2-7, with 9 bases fitting TRBD2. The junction had 9 bases not matched to a gene; V was cut back by 3 bases and J by 6 bases. The CDR3 extends over 15 amino acids. The sequenced part of the CDR3 DNA is TGTGCCAGCAGTTTCGTGGCGGGAGGGCCGGGCGAG. Protein sequence: CASSFVAGGPGE. The entire CDR3 is CASSFVAGGPGEQYF.

In this sample, this clone turned up many times. The read ends 3 residues shy of where the CDR3 ends; the end is completed using the germline J gene. The J gene is TRBJ2-5, the V gene TRBV6-2 or TRBV6-3; perhaps TRBD2 as D (6 bases). The CDR3 spans 15 residues. The germline gives CDR1 MNHEY, CDR2 SVGEGT. The V gene lost 4 bases and the J gene lost 0 bases, with 12 bases spanning the gap. Here the CDR3 reads CASSWSGGYQETQYF. The sequenced part of the CDR3 DNA is TGTGCCAGCAGTTGGAGTGGGGGGTACCAAGAGACC.

This clone was seen repeatedly, ten times or more. The read stops 3 residues short of the end of the CDR3; the missing end is completed from the germline J gene. The chain is built from TRBV7-8 and TRBJ2-7; D is ambiguous. V lost 2 bases and J lost 2, with 7 bases in between. In germline, CDR1 is SGHVS, CDR2 FQNEAQ. This CDR3 comprises 13 residues. This chain's CDR3 is CASSLTETYEQYF. The sequenced CDR3 bases are TGTGCCAGCAGCTTAACAGAAACCTACGAG.

At least ten counts were recorded for this clone. The CDR3 is cut off 3 residues early in the read; its end comes from the germline J gene. V gene TRBV12-3 or TRBV12-4 combines with J gene TRBJ1-4, with D perhaps matching TRBD1 (6 bases). The V end was cut by 2 bases, the J end by 6 bases, with 19 bases between. This CDR3 has 17 residues. CDR3 loop: CASSLSGSATGYEKLFF. The covered CDR3 bases are TGTGCCAGCAGTTTATCTGGCTCGGCTACAGGGTATGAAAAA.

This clone was picked up a small number of times. The read comes to an end 3 residues before the CDR3 does, leaving the germline J gene to fill in the end. V usage is TRBV19 and J usage is TRBJ1-5, with no clear D. There are 14 residues in the CDR3. V gave up 2 bases and J gave up 0 bases, with 5 bases separating them. The germline V gene encodes CDR1 LNHDA and CDR2 SQIVND (reference sequence). CDR3 amino acids: CASSIQNSNQPQHF. The CDR3 DNA, read in part, is TGTGCCAGTAGTATACAAAATAGCAATCAGCCC.

This clone was seen at least ten times. The read ends 3 residues shy of where the CDR3 ends; the end is completed using the germline J gene. This rearrangement joins TRBV7-2 to TRBJ1-2; D call uncertain. The CDR3 runs 13 residues. Germline V lookup: CDR1 SGHTA, CDR2 FQGNSA. V was clipped by 4 bases and J by 7 bases, with 13 bases between them. CDR3 DNA (partial): TGTGCCAGCAGCTCCCAGCGTCCTATTGGC. This codes for CASSSQRPIG. The whole CDR3 region reads CASSSQRPIGYTF. Full variable domain (rest looked up from reference TRBV7-2 and TRBJ1-2): GAGVSQSPSNKVTEKGKDVELRCDPISGHTALYWYRQSLGQGLEFLIYFQGNSAPDKSGLPSDRFSAERTGGSVSTLTIQRTQQEDSAVYLCASSSQRPIGYTFGSGTRLTVV.

The sample holds many counts of this clone. The CDR3 end lies 3 residues beyond the end of the read and is filled in from the germline J gene. V and J are TRBV7-3 and TRBJ2-1, with 11 bases lining up with TRBD2. With V trimmed by 5 bases and J by 9 bases, 12 bases remained unmatched. Germline V CDR1 and CDR2: SGHTA, FQGTGA. This CDR3 contains 16 residues. CDR3 bases read: TGTGCCAGCAGCGCACGACTAGCGGGAAGGTTGGGTGAG. This translates into CASSARLAGRLGE. The CDR3 reads in full as CASSARLAGRLGEQFF.

This clone was seen ten or more times. The read is 3 residues too short to cover the CDR3 end, so that end is filled in from the germline J gene. This chain joins TRBV12-3 or TRBV12-4 and TRBJ1-5, with a tentative D call TRBD1 (6 bases). The V and J ends lost 6 bases and 2 bases respectively, with 14 bases between them. This CDR3 has 15 residues. The sequenced CDR3 bases are TGTGCCAGCAGGGAACAGGGACAAGGCAATCAGCCC. Translated, it gives CASREQGQGNQP. The CDR3 as a whole reads CASREQGQGNQPQHF.

In its sample, this clone was seen many times. The read comes to an end 3 residues before the CDR3 does, leaving the germline J gene to fill in the end. V usage is TRBV30 and J usage is TRBJ1-2; D is unclear. Trimming cost V 4 bases and J 1 base, with 10 bases left between them. Looked up from germline, CDR1 is GTSNPN and CDR2 is SVGIG (reference sequence). The CDR3 sequence is 13 residues long. The part of the CDR3 DNA that was read is TGTGCCTGGACCCAGGATCTTAACTATGGC. Protein product: CAWTQDLNYG. In full, the CDR3 is CAWTQDLNYGYTF.

This clone was observed many times. The read comes to an end 3 residues before the CDR3 does, leaving the germline J gene to fill in the end. The rearrangement links TRBV7-2 to TRBJ2-3; no clear D gene. Germline lookup yields CDR1 SGHTA and CDR2 FQGNSA. Deletions cut 5 bases from V and 6 bases from J, with 6 bases between. This CDR3 is built from 11 residues. The CDR3 region is CASSGADTQYF. The sequenced CDR3 bases are TGTGCCAGCAGCGGAGCGGATACG.

This clone has at least ten counts. The read ends 3 residues shy of where the CDR3 ends; the end is completed using the germline J gene. The rearrangement joins TRBV20-1 to TRBJ2-2, with 10 bases fitting TRBD2. Per germline, CDR1 DFQATT and CDR2 SNEGSKA (reference sequence). V shed 6 bases, J shed 6 bases, and the junction held 16 bases outside the gene matches. The CDR3 sequence is 17 residues long. The CDR3 loop reads CSAPKREGLERPGELFF. CDR3 DNA, as far as it was read: TGCAGTGCACCCAAGCGGGAGGGCCTTGAAAGGCCCGGGGAG.